This TCR beta chain emerged from a study of long-term antiretroviral therapy in people with HIV. General study points: Missing from the dataset were any data on ART adherence, viral resistance or therapy changes.

Survey-level immunoSEQ v3.0 assays were run. Here immunoSEQ multiplex PCR was the method, and the copy in TCRdb shows in-frame clones only, minus some. The table has about 40,000 clones, approximately 89% seen once. Regarding this clone: No antigen is known for it.

Sample: unsorted PBMCs, taken 0.1 years before starting antiretroviral therapy. This receptor was taken from a woman aged 45 to 65 with HIV.

The CDR3, as DNA: TGTGCCAGCAGCCTGGGACAGAAACACGGGGACACTGAAGCTTTCTTT. Translating it yields CASSLGQKHGDTEAFF. The rearrangement joins TRBV7-9 to TRBJ1-1; TRBD1 agrees at 7 bases. The V segment lost 5 bases and the J segment 3 bases; nucleotides outside the gene matches: 12. Looked up from germline, CDR1 is SEHNR and CDR2 is FQNEAQ (reference sequence). CDR3 length: 16 residues.